The clone carrying this T cell receptor beta chain has a handful of counts. Its antigen is not known. This sample stems from a study of beta chain features in type 1 diabetes. Findings and limits, study-wide: Patients showed naive, central memory and Treg TCRB repertoires that appeared more similar than those of healthy donors. People with Type 1 diabetes carried modestly yet significantly shorter TCRB CDR3s in all four CD4+ subsets.

Reverse transcription of all isolated RNA meant that expressed TCRB transcripts were sequenced. Profiling relied on immunoSEQ multiplex PCR, and the TCRdb table lists in-frame clones only, not all of them. The data contain around 600,000 clones, roughly 12% of them seen just once; the ten biggest clones take up around 0.12%. Germline V gives CDR1 MNHNY, CDR2 SVGAGI (reference sequence). Trimming removed 6 bases from V and 9 bases from J, with 18 bases in between. The CDR3 runs to 14 residues. V usage is TRBV6-6 and J usage is TRBJ1-5; perhaps TRBD1 as D (5 bases). The sequence derives from a man aged 25 to 40 with type 1 diabetes. Sequenced sample: naive CD4+ T cells from blood. The CDR3 region has the DNA TGTGCCAGCAGAGAAAAAGGAGGGGCCACGCCCCAGCATTTT. Its translation: CASREKGGATPQHF.